A single sample is the source of the 13 T cell receptor beta chains below, sequenced in a study of blood T cell repertoires in COVID-19. The method was immunoSEQ multiplex PCR; TCRdb's version includes in-frame clones alone and lacks a portion of them. The sample consists of hundreds of thousands of clones, roughly nine tenths of them appearing once. Sequencing was performed on peripheral blood. These TCRs come from a man in his forties with acute or convalescent COVID-19.

V usage is TRBV5-8 and J usage is TRBJ2-1, with TRBD2 identical over 12 bases. The CDR3 runs 17 residues. Trimming removed 2 bases from V and 9 bases from J; junction bases left unmatched: 12. CDR1 is SGHTS, CDR2 YDEGEE, per germline. This CDR3 reads CASSLGTGLAGWGEQFF. The CDR3 nucleotides are TGTGCCAGCAGCTTAGGGACCGGACTAGCGGGATGGGGTGAGCAGTTCTTC.

The V and J genes are TRBV2 and TRBJ1-6; 9 nucleotides match TRBD1. With V trimmed by 6 bases and J by 10 bases, 7 bases remained unmatched. Germline CDR1 reads SNHLY; CDR2 reads FYNNEI. This CDR3 has 14 residues. CDR3 nucleotide sequence: TGTGCCAGCAGCTTCACGACAGGGGGATCACCCCTCCACTTT. It translates to CASSFTTGGSPLHF.

The chain joins TRBV6-2 or TRBV6-3 to TRBJ1-3, with no clear D. CDR1 is MNHEY and CDR2 is SVGEGT in the germline V gene. CDR3 length: 16 residues. The germline V and J ends were trimmed by 1 base and 0 bases, with 10 bases remaining between them. This chain's CDR3 is CASSYFGLSSGNTIYF. As DNA, the CDR3 is TGTGCCAGCAGTTACTTCGGTCTGAGCTCTGGAAACACCATATATTTT.

The gene calls are TRBV6-5 and TRBJ1-1; a weak D match, TRBD1 (5 bases). Germline CDR1 MNHEY, CDR2 SVGAGI. Trimming shortened V by 0 bases and J by 0 bases, and 8 bases separated the two germline ends. CDR3 length equals 15 residues. CDR3 sequence: CASSYSLGVNTEAFF. For the CDR3, the DNA is TGTGCCAGCAGTTACTCGTTAGGGGTGAACACTGAAGCTTTCTTT.

The V call is TRBV18, the J call TRBJ2-7, with D perhaps matching TRBD1 (6 bases). The CDR3 sequence is 15 residues long. The germline V and J ends were trimmed by 3 bases and 4 bases, with 16 bases remaining between them. Germline V CDR1 and CDR2: KGHSH, LQKENI. CDR3 protein: CASSPGARGIYEQYF. Written as DNA, the CDR3 is TGTGCCAGCTCACCGGGGGCTAGGGGTATATACGAGCAGTACTTC.

The rearrangement joins TRBV7-6 to TRBJ2-1; tentative D call: TRBD2 (5 bases). Between the trimmed V and J ends, which lost 2 bases and 0 bases, there was a span of 11 bases. This CDR3 is 16 amino acids long. The germline CDR1 and CDR2 sequences are SGHVS and FNYEAQ. Written as DNA, the CDR3 is TGTGCCAGCAGCTTATCGCCTGCGGGCTCCTACAATGAGCAGTTCTTC. It specifies CASSLSPAGSYNEQFF. Drawing the rest from reference TRBV7-6 and TRBJ2-1, the complete variable domain is GAGVSQSPRYKVTKRGQDVALRCDPISGHVSLYWYRQALGQGPEFLTYFNYEAQQDKSGLPNDRFSAERPEGSISTLTIQRTEQRDSAMYRCASSLSPAGSYNEQFFGPGTRLTVL.

The CDR3 here is CASPDADRVVSQPQHF. In DNA form, the CDR3 reads TGTGCCAGTCCAGACGCCGACAGGGTAGTTTCTCAGCCCCAGCATTTT. The chain uses TRBV19 and TRBJ1-5, with 7 bases that match TRBD1. Germline lookup yields CDR1 LNHDA and CDR2 SQIVND (reference sequence). J was trimmed by 6 bases and V by 8 bases; bases with no gene match: 16. CDR3 length equals 16 residues.

This rearrangement joins TRBV28 to TRBJ2-7; TRBD1 aligns across 10 bases. The CDR3 has 15 residues. Germline assignment: CDR1 MDHEN and CDR2 SYDVKM. Trimming removed 8 bases from V and 2 bases from J; junction bases left unmatched: 9. The CDR3 is CASRPTGTGAYEQYF. CDR3 DNA sequence: TGTGCCAGCCGACCTACCGGGACAGGGGCCTACGAGCAGTACTTC.

The chain couples TRBV29-1 to TRBJ2-7; D remains unclear. V shed 5 bases and J shed 0 bases, with 11 bases lying between them. In germline, CDR1 is SQVTM, CDR2 ANQGSEA. The CDR3 covers 13 residues. This chain's CDR3 is CSVYSVSSYEQYF. The CDR3 DNA follows: TGCAGCGTTTATTCGGTTAGCTCCTACGAGCAGTACTTC.

The genes are TRBV7-8 and TRBJ1-2, with TRBD1 as a possible D gene (5 bases). V shed 5 bases and J shed 2 bases, with 15 bases lying between them. The germline CDR1 and CDR2 sequences are SGHVS and FQNEAQ. This CDR3 comprises 15 residues. The CDR3 reads CASSPLEGRNYGYTF. CDR3 sequence (DNA): TGTGCCAGCAGCCCTCTGGAGGGGAGGAACTATGGCTACACCTTC.

The genes are TRBV10-3 and TRBJ1-5; TRBD1 agrees at 8 bases. The CDR3 covers 16 residues. Trimming removed 2 bases from V and 6 bases from J; junction bases left unmatched: 9. CDR1 ENHRY and CDR2 SYGVKD come from the germline V gene. CDR3 bases: TGTGCCATCAGTGAGGGACAGGGAAAGGCGGGTCAGCCCCAGCATTTT. Translating gives CAISEGQGKAGQPQHF.

The rearrangement joins TRBV18 to TRBJ2-5, with D hard to call. The length of the CDR3 is 16 residues. Trimming removed 3 bases at V and 2 bases at J, with 16 bases between. The germline V gene has CDR1 KGHSH and CDR2 LQKENI. DNA of the CDR3: TGTGCCAGCTCACCTTCCTTCACAGTAGGACAAGAGACCCAGTACTTC. Its protein product is CASSPSFTVGQETQYF.

The J gene is TRBJ2-2, the V gene TRBV6-1, with TRBD2 identical over 7 bases. Trimming at V came to 3 bases and at J to 5 bases, leaving 15 bases not matched to a gene. This CDR3 contains 18 residues. The germline V gene has CDR1 MNHNS and CDR2 SASEGT. The CDR3 sequence: CASSEALGGRLETGELFF. For the CDR3, the DNA is TGTGCCAGCAGTGAGGCGTTGGGAGGGCGGCTCGAGACCGGGGAGCTGTTTTTT.